Below are 14 T cell receptor beta chains sequenced from a single sample in a study of Graves' ophthalmopathy and Graves' hyperthyroidism. Investigators amplified TCR beta CDR3 regions from RNA transcripts. HTBI primers were used in a first-round RT-PCR, which preceded a second-round multiplex PCR. TCRdb ran MiXCR on the multiplex PCR reads and lists one entry per CDR3 protein. Here the sample spans about 420,000 distinct CDR3 sequences, 21% being singletons. Sequencing was done on a sample of peripheral blood. These receptors were collected from a young woman with stable Graves' hyperthyroidism.

The chain is built from TRBV7-8 and TRBJ2-5; 8 nucleotides align to TRBD1. There are 15 residues in the CDR3. Germline CDR1 and CDR2: SGHVS and FQNEAQ. V lost 3 bases and J lost 4; bases outside the gene matches: 7. This CDR3 reads CASSLRQGYTETQYF. CDR3 DNA sequence: TGTGCCAGCAGCTTGCGACAGGGGTATACAGAGACCCAGTACTTC.

This clonotype was seen ten or more times. The chain has TRBV20-1 and TRBJ2-7; D perhaps matches TRBD2 (5 bases). Trimming left V 1 base short and J 0 bases short, with 10 bases between. Germline CDR1 reads DFQATT; CDR2 reads SNEGSKA (reference sequence). The CDR3 consists of 14 residues. The CDR3 sequence: CSARVGGCSYEQYF. The DNA for the CDR3 is TGCAGTGCTAGAGTAGGAGGCTGCTCCTACGAGCAGTACTTC.

About this clonotype: A junction end diverges from the germline sequence, so it may reflect a read error. The chain is built from TRBV9 and TRBJ2-5; a weak D match, TRBD2 (5 bases). There are 11 residues in the CDR3. In germline, CDR1 is SGDLS, CDR2 YYNGEE. The DNA of the CDR3 is TGTGTCAGCAGCGTAGCGGAGACCCAGTACTTC. It is translated as CVSSVAETQYF.

This clonotype was counted a few times. The J gene is TRBJ2-5, the V gene TRBV3-1; TRBD2 matches at 7 bases. V lost 4 bases and J lost 3; bases outside the gene matches: 8. This CDR3 has 15 residues. The germline V gene encodes CDR1 LGHDT and CDR2 YNNKEL (reference sequence). This CDR3 reads CASSRDGRREETQYF. In nucleotides, the CDR3 is TGTGCCAGCAGCCGAGACGGGAGGAGGGAAGAGACCCAGTACTTC.

This clonotype was seen many times. The rearrangement links TRBV7-2 to TRBJ2-2, with a tentative D call TRBD1 (6 bases). This CDR3 has 13 residues. The germline gives CDR1 SGHTA, CDR2 FQGNSA. The V end was cut by 5 bases, the J end by 7 bases, with 11 bases between. The CDR3 sequence is CASSGHRDGELFF. In nucleotides, the CDR3 is TGTGCCAGCAGCGGCCACAGGGACGGGGAGCTGTTTTTT.

This clonotype was recorded at least ten times. A junction boundary mismatches the germline segment, possibly from a read error. The chain uses TRBV28 and TRBJ2-7; 12 bases line up with TRBD2. This CDR3 spans 14 amino acids. Germline values: CDR1 MDHEN, CDR2 SYDVKM. The CDR3 DNA is TGTGCCAGCAGTATCCTCAATCTAGCGGGAGGGGAAGACTTC. Translation: CASSILNLAGGEDF.

This clonotype was observed many times. The chain is built from TRBV12-3 or TRBV12-4 and TRBJ1-1; D possibly corresponds to TRBD1 (5 bases). V was trimmed by 5 bases and J by 1 base, leaving 11 bases between them. The CDR3 runs 14 residues. The CDR3 protein is CASSRGGGNTEAFF. The CDR3 nucleotides are TGTGCCAGCAGTCGGGGTGGGGGGAACACTGAAGCTTTCTTT.

The sample holds many counts of this clonotype. The rearrangement links TRBV12-3 or TRBV12-4 to TRBJ1-5; D gene unclear. CDR3 length: 14 residues. The germline V and J ends were trimmed by 5 bases and 3 bases, with 11 bases remaining between them. The DNA of the CDR3 is TGTGCCAGCAGTCCGGGCCTTGCCAATCAGCCCCAGCATTTT. It translates to CASSPGLANQPQHF.

This clonotype has ten or more counts. At one of its ends the junction is not consistent with the germline gene, which may arise from a read error. This sequence joins TRBV15 and TRBJ1-2; no reliable D call. The CDR3 has 15 amino acids. CDR1 LNHNV and CDR2 YYDKDF come from the germline V gene (reference sequence). This CDR3 is CAASSGPVMAYGYTF. The CDR3 bases are TGTGCCGCCAGCAGTGGCCCCGTTATGGCCTATGGCTACACCTTC.

This clonotype was found many times. The chain uses TRBV12-3 or TRBV12-4 and TRBJ1-3, with D maybe TRBD1 (5 bases). This CDR3 comprises 15 residues. V lost 6 bases and J 0 bases, leaving 12 bases between the germline ends. The CDR3: CASSLGASSGNTIYF. The CDR3 DNA reads as TGTGCCAGCAGCCTCGGGGCGAGCTCTGGAAACACCATATATTTT.

Ten or more counts support this clonotype. The rearrangement joins TRBV20-1 to TRBJ2-4; TRBD2 aligns across 9 bases. CDR1 is DFQATT, CDR2 SNEGSKA, per germline (reference sequence). V trimming: 2 bases; J trimming: 14 bases; junction bases outside the gene matches: 10. The CDR3 has 13 residues. The CDR3 is CSARLAGRGLKYF. The CDR3 DNA is TGCAGTGCTAGACTAGCGGGACGGGGGCTTAAGTACTTC.

This clonotype showed up many times. This rearrangement joins TRBV7-8 to TRBJ2-5; TRBD2 agrees at 7 bases. This CDR3 comprises 17 residues. The J segment lost 2 bases and the V segment lost 4 bases, leaving 13 bases of the junction unmatched. Germline assignment: CDR1 SGHVS and CDR2 FQNEAQ. The CDR3 region is CASSSRRERGNQETQYF. The CDR3 DNA reads TGTGCCAGCAGCTCGAGGCGGGAGCGGGGCAATCAAGAGACCCAGTACTTC.

This clonotype was found many times. The chain uses TRBV4-3 and TRBJ1-2; D remains ambiguous. V lost 4 bases and J 5 bases, leaving 23 bases between the germline ends. The germline gives CDR1 LGHNA, CDR2 YSLEER. The CDR3 length is 17 residues. The CDR3 sequence is CASSRRTSGLRVYGYTF. As DNA, the CDR3 is TGCGCCAGCAGCCGCAGAACGTCCGGACTCAGAGTATATGGCTACACCTTC.

In this sample, this clonotype turned up a few times. This chain connects TRBV6-1 to TRBJ2-2, with 9 bases that match TRBD1. The CDR3 spans 15 residues. V shed 7 bases and J 0 bases; nucleotides not matched to a gene: 3. Germline V CDR1 and CDR2: MNHNS, SASEGT. CDR3 residues: CASTGTGTNTGELFF. The CDR3 DNA follows: TGTGCCAGCACCGGGACAGGGACGAACACCGGGGAGCTGTTTTTT.